This TCR beta chain was found in a study of cytotoxic CD8 clonotypes in ibrutinib-treated CLL. The overall study: For this cohort, patients were some eleven relapsed/refractory and approximately 15 treatment-naive, while under 18 were IGHV unmutated. With a range of 6 to 36, the median treatment time before response samples were taken was over 9 months.

The germline V gene encodes CDR1 SNHLY and CDR2 FYNNEI. The CDR3 runs 14 residues. The J segment lost 6 bases and the V segment lost 6 bases, leaving 6 bases of the junction unmatched. This table comes from immunoSEQ multiplex PCR, and its TCRdb copy is limited to in-frame clones, with some not included. This table holds roughly 53,000 clones, roughly 54% found once. The study, taken as a whole, reports: The study found clonality rose at ibrutinib response, then fell toward baseline at progression. Measured clonality at baseline was greater than in age-matched healthy donors and tracked with circulating CD8+ T-cell counts.

Concerning this clone: Its antigen is as yet unknown.

This TCR came from a human donor with chronic lymphocytic leukemia. This rearrangement joins TRBV2 to TRBJ2-3; 10 positions agree with TRBD2. This sample comprised PBMCs, obtained at disease progression, from a patient treated with ibrutinib. The CDR3 loop is CASSNSGRRDTQYF. The CDR3 region has the DNA TGTGCCAGCAGCAATAGCGGGAGGCGGGATACGCAGTATTTT.